Listed below are T cell receptor beta chains from one sample, sequenced in a study of beta chain features in type 1 diabetes. The data were produced by immunoSEQ multiplex PCR, yet TCRdb's version contains in-frame clones alone and is incomplete. The data show 250,000 to 350,000 clones, about 15% seen once. Sequencing input: central memory CD4+ T cells from blood. All receptors come from a man aged 30-40 years in good health. Each CDR3 is given with its conserved first and last residue. Fields, in order: V gene, D gene, clone size, J gene, CDR3 protein, CDR3 DNA. The D gene is left open where the match is weak. Not every row has a clone size; where given, it reads once, few, many or a size class.

TRBV25-1	NA	few	TRBJ2-5	CATTSGVKETQYF	TGTGCCACCACCTCGGGGGTCAAAGAGACCCAGTACTTC
TRBV5-6	TRBD1	NA	TRBJ1-6	CASRGTGDNSPLHF	TGTGCCAGCAGAGGGACAGGGGATAATTCACCCCTCCACTTT
TRBV30	NA	few	TRBJ1-2	CAWSGGLFGYGYTF	TGTGCCTGGAGTGGGGGACTTTTCGGCTATGGCTACACCTTC
TRBV7-2	NA	NA	TRBJ1-1	CASSPEPGAEYTEAFF	TGTGCCAGCAGCCCCGAACCGGGGGCGGAGTACACTGAAGCTTTCTTT
TRBV7-2	TRBD2	NA	TRBJ2-5	CASSSSGGTQYF	TGTGCCAGCAGCTCGTCGGGAGGGACCCAGTACTTC
TRBV9	NA	NA	TRBJ2-3	CASNTPGAGDTQYF	TGTGCCAGCAATACTCCGGGGGCCGGAGATACGCAGTATTTT
TRBV6-1	NA	few	TRBJ2-7	CASSEGLGSYEQYF	TGTGCCAGCAGTGAAGGTCTCGGATCCTACGAGCAGTACTTC
TRBV7-3	NA	NA	TRBJ2-6	CASSLISGANVLTF	TGTGCCAGCAGCTTGATTTCTGGGGCCAACGTCCTGACTTTC
TRBV6-6	NA	NA	TRBJ2-5	CASSPTETQYF	TGTGCCAGCAGCCCTACAGAGACCCAGTACTTC
TRBV9	TRBD2	few	TRBJ2-1	CASSISGLAGVEQFF	TGTGCCAGCAGTATCTCCGGGCTAGCGGGAGTTGAGCAGTTCTTC
TRBV15	NA	few	TRBJ2-7	CATSRDPSYEQYF	TGTGCCACCAGCAGAGATCCCAGCTACGAGCAGTACTTC
TRBV5-5	NA	NA	TRBJ2-3	CASSLGLDTQYF	TGTGCCAGCAGCTTGGGTTTAGATACGCAGTATTTT
TRBV27	TRBD1	few	TRBJ1-5	CASSFSGGSEPQHF	TGTGCCAGCAGTTTTTCAGGGGGCAGTGAGCCCCAGCATTTT
TRBV6-6	NA	few	TRBJ2-5	CASSGDLQEPQYF	TGTGCCAGCAGTGGGGATCTACAAGAGCCCCAGTACTTC
TRBV6-1	NA	NA	TRBJ1-1	CASSERPDGTEAFF	TGTGCCAGCAGTGAAAGACCTGATGGGACTGAAGCTTTCTTT
TRBV5-1	NA	few	TRBJ2-7	CASSSTVASSYEQYF	TGCGCCAGCAGCTCCACCGTGGCGAGCTCCTACGAGCAGTACTTC
TRBV6-6	NA	NA	TRBJ2-7	CASSSAYEQYF	TGTGCCAGCAGTTCCGCCTACGAGCAGTACTTC
TRBV9	NA	few	TRBJ2-1	CASSVGARGKSGSSYNEQFF	TGTGCCAGCAGCGTAGGGGCGCGGGGTAAGTCCGGAAGCTCCTACAATGAGCAGTTCTTC
TRBV7-9	TRBD2	few	TRBJ2-4	CASSSWTSGALSIQYF	TGTGCCAGCAGCTCATGGACTAGCGGGGCGTTGTCCATTCAGTACTTC
TRBV7-2	NA	NA	TRBJ2-2	CASSLEFDPGELFF	TGTGCCAGCAGCTTAGAATTCGATCCCGGGGAGCTGTTTTTT
TRBV4-1	NA	few	TRBJ2-4	CASSHRLERRRAKNIQYF	TGCGCCAGCAGCCATCGACTAGAGCGGAGAAGAGCCAAAAACATTCAGTACTTC
TRBV18	TRBD1	few	TRBJ2-5	CASSPSQQGLETQYF	TGTGCCAGCTCACCATCTCAACAGGGGTTGGAGACCCAGTACTTC
TRBV6-1	NA	NA	TRBJ2-7	CASSLGQSYEQYF	TGTGCCAGCAGCCTTGGACAGTCCTACGAGCAGTACTTC
TRBV2	NA	NA	TRBJ2-7	CASSESAGTLYEQYF	TGTGCCAGCAGTGAATCGGCCGGGACACTCTACGAGCAGTACTTC
TRBV25-1	TRBD2	few	TRBJ2-3	CASSVSAGGPTDTQYF	TGTGCCAGCAGTGTCTCAGCGGGGGGGCCGACAGATACGCAGTATTTT
TRBV4-1	NA	few	TRBJ1-4	CASSQDWRYSNNEKLFF	TGCGCCAGCAGCCAGGACTGGAGATACAGTAATAATGAAAAACTGTTTTTT
TRBV7-2	NA	few	TRBJ1-2	CASSLRVTGGYTF	TGTGCCAGCAGCCTACGCGTTACGGGCGGCTACACCTTC
TRBV5-4	NA	few	TRBJ1-2	CASSEGTGYTF	TGTGCCAGCAGCGAGGGTACTGGCTACACCTTC
TRBV10-3	NA	NA	TRBJ1-5	CAISDRNQGFNQPQHF	TGTGCCATCAGTGACCGAAATCAGGGGTTCAATCAGCCCCAGCATTTT
TRBV5-4	NA	NA	TRBJ2-3	CASSSPRGGVIDTQYF	TGTGCCAGCAGCTCCCCTAGAGGGGGGGTTATAGATACGCAGTATTTT
TRBV15	NA	NA	TRBJ2-5	CATSRGRRRQETQYF	TGTGCCACCAGCAGAGGGCGGAGGCGCCAAGAGACCCAGTACTTC
TRBV25-1	NA	NA	TRBJ1-2	CASSQTGNYGYTF	TGTGCCAGCAGTCAGACAGGAAACTATGGCTACACCTTC
TRBV2	TRBD1	NA	TRBJ1-5	CASSANRGSNQPQHF	TGTGCCAGCAGTGCTAACAGGGGGAGCAATCAGCCCCAGCATTTT
TRBV30	NA	few	TRBJ1-5	CAFRTGFQPQHF	TGTGCCTTTCGGACGGGATTTCAGCCCCAGCATTTT
TRBV11-2	NA	few	TRBJ2-5	CASSLGPETQYF	TGTGCCAGCAGCTTAGGCCCGGAGACCCAGTACTTC
TRBV4-3	TRBD1	NA	TRBJ1-4	CASSHDQGAGEKLFF	TGCGCCAGCAGCCATGACCAGGGGGCGGGTGAAAAACTGTTTTTT
TRBV7-9	NA	NA	TRBJ2-1	CASSLEGGVYNEQFF	TGTGCCAGCAGCTTAGAAGGGGGGGTCTACAATGAGCAGTTCTTC
TRBV25-1	TRBD1	NA	TRBJ1-2	CASRKQGAGGYTF	TGTGCCAGCAGGAAACAGGGGGCGGGAGGCTACACCTTC
TRBV30	TRBD1	few	TRBJ2-5	CAWSVPGQGQRPQYF	TGTGCCTGGAGTGTCCCGGGACAGGGCCAACGGCCCCAGTACTTC
TRBV29-1	TRBD2	few	TRBJ2-3	CSVGLAGNTDTQYF	TGCAGCGTTGGACTAGCGGGAAACACAGATACGCAGTATTTT
TRBV5-6	NA	NA	TRBJ2-1	CASSFLLPSGFNEQFF	TGTGCCAGCAGCTTCCTCCTGCCCAGCGGGTTCAATGAGCAGTTCTTC
TRBV2	NA	few	TRBJ2-7	CASSEGEDYEQYF	TGTGCCAGCAGTGAAGGGGAGGACTACGAGCAGTACTTC
TRBV4-3	NA	few	TRBJ1-2	CASSQVLEGANYGYTF	TGCGCCAGCAGCCAAGTTTTAGAGGGGGCTAACTATGGCTACACCTTC
TRBV7-2	NA	few	TRBJ1-4	CASSPRGALNEKLFF	TGTGCCAGCAGCCCCCGGGGGGCCCTTAATGAAAAACTGTTTTTT
TRBV7-9	NA	NA	TRBJ2-5	CASSYTGYQETQYF	TGTGCCAGCAGTTACACAGGGTACCAAGAGACCCAGTACTTC
TRBV28	NA	NA	TRBJ2-1	CASALTSEAYNEQFF	TGTGCCAGCGCTCTAACTAGTGAGGCCTACAATGAGCAGTTCTTC
TRBV11-2	TRBD2	few	TRBJ2-1	CASRAIAGGPEMFF	TGTGCCAGCAGGGCTATAGCGGGGGGGCCGGAGATGTTCTTC
TRBV4-3	NA	few	TRBJ2-2	CASSQLTGTGELFF	TGCGCCAGCAGCCAGCTTACAGGAACCGGGGAGCTGTTTTTT
TRBV11-3	NA	few	TRBJ2-3	CASSSGATDTQYF	TGTGCCAGCAGCTCTGGGGCTACAGATACGCAGTATTTT
TRBV7-2	NA	NA	TRBJ1-6	CASSNPRDSSPLHF	TGTGCCAGCAGCAATCCCAGAGACTCGTCTCCCCTCCACTTT
TRBV11-2	TRBD2	many	TRBJ2-1	CASSLDPLAVNEQFF	TGTGCCAGCAGCTTAGACCCCCTAGCGGTGAATGAGCAGTTCTTC
TRBV4-3	NA	few	TRBJ2-1	CASSQAGTRPFEQFF	TGCGCCAGCAGCCAAGCCGGGACACGGCCATTTGAGCAGTTCTTC
TRBV7-2	NA	few	TRBJ1-2	CASSLAEGRVYTF	TGTGCCAGCAGCTTAGCTGAGGGACGGGTCTACACCTTC
TRBV6-1	NA	NA	TRBJ2-5	CASNPGLKETQYF	TGTGCCAGCAACCCGGGACTGAAAGAGACCCAGTACTTC
TRBV4-3	NA	NA	TRBJ2-5	CASSYTGLYQETQYF	TGCGCCAGCAGCTACACAGGGCTCTACCAAGAGACCCAGTACTTC